The 19 T cell receptor beta chains given below trace back to one sample, sequenced in a study of blood T cell repertoires in COVID-19. Generated by immunoSEQ multiplex PCR, the TCRdb table keeps only in-frame clones and is missing some. This sample has about 140,000 clones, with more than 75% found just once. The sample was PBMCs or T cells enriched from blood (not recorded which). The origin of the receptors is a man between 60 and 75 years old who had recovered from COVID-19.

The rearrangement uses TRBV21-1 and TRBJ1-4; TRBD1, the D gene given by the table, was not confirmed from the DNA. TRBV21-1 is a recognized pseudogene. The CDR3 has 16 amino acids. The CDR3 loop reads CASSKLGGVWNEKLFF. CDR3 sequence (DNA): TGTGCCAGCAGCAAGCTAGGGGGCGTTTGGAATGAAAAACTGTTTTTT.

Remarks on this clone: The same CDR3 arises from other DNA sequences in this sample as well. This chain connects TRBV11-2 to TRBJ2-1, with D hard to call. Germline V gives CDR1 SGHAT, CDR2 FQNNGV. The CDR3 spans 13 residues. The ends were cut back, 3 bases at V and 4 bases at J, with 7 bases in the middle. DNA of the CDR3: TGTGCCAGCAGCTTGGGCCTGTACAATGAGCAGTTCTTC. It yields the protein CASSLGLYNEQFF.

The V call is TRBV29-1, the J call TRBJ1-2; tentative D call: TRBD1 (6 bases). In germline, CDR1 is SQVTM, CDR2 ANQGSEA. The CDR3 covers 13 residues. V was clipped by 3 bases and J by 4 bases, with 12 bases between them. The CDR3 protein is CSVEDQGSYGYTF. The CDR3, as DNA: TGCAGCGTTGAGGATCAGGGGAGCTATGGCTACACCTTC.

This clone appeared a single time. This chain joins TRBV28 and TRBJ1-5, with D possibly TRBD1 on 6 matching bases. CDR1 and CDR2 (germline): MDHEN, SYDVKM. There are 15 residues in the CDR3. Trimming took off 5 bases at V and 2 bases at J, with 13 bases between the two ends. CDR3 region: CASSPGEGRNQPQHF. Written as DNA, the CDR3 is TGTGCCAGCAGTCCAGGGGAGGGACGCAATCAGCCCCAGCATTTT.

The V and J genes are TRBV5-1 and TRBJ2-7; a weak D match, TRBD2 (7 bases). Germline CDR1 and CDR2: SGHRS and YFSETQ. The germline V and J ends were trimmed by 4 bases and 6 bases, with 20 bases remaining between them. This CDR3 contains 15 residues. CDR3 protein: CASSPGGRGPGEQYF. The CDR3 nucleotides are TGCGCCAGCAGCCCGGGGGGCCGGGGTCCGGGCGAGCAGTACTTC.

CDR3 sequence reads: CASTGEGETQYF. CDR3 coding DNA: TGTGCCAGCACTGGGGAGGGGGAGACCCAGTACTTC. The chain employs TRBV2 and TRBJ2-5; 7 bases align to TRBD2. V gave up 7 bases and J gave up 5 bases; unmatched junction bases: 4. This CDR3 has 12 amino acids. Looked up from germline, CDR1 is SNHLY and CDR2 is FYNNEI.

The chain employs TRBV28 and TRBJ1-1, with 7 bases that match TRBD1. This CDR3 is built from 15 residues. CDR1 and CDR2 (germline): MDHEN, SYDVKM. V dropped 5 bases and J dropped 3; count of bases not matched to a gene: 9. CDR3 sequence: CASSLSFDRDTEAFF. DNA for the CDR3: TGTGCCAGCAGTCTTTCATTCGACAGGGACACTGAAGCTTTCTTT.

The chain recombines TRBV6-1 with TRBJ2-7; D unresolved. This CDR3 comprises 13 residues. CDR1 MNHNS and CDR2 SASEGT come from the germline V gene. Trimming removed 1 base at V and 0 bases at J, with 4 bases between. The CDR3 DNA reads TGTGCCAGCAGTGAAGTACTCTCCTACGAGCAGTACTTC. Protein sequence: CASSEVLSYEQYF.

This chain uses TRBV28 with TRBJ2-4; D is perhaps TRBD1 (6 bases). In germline, CDR1 is MDHEN, CDR2 SYDVKM. Trimming left V 5 bases short and J 0 bases short, with 11 bases between. CDR3 length: 15 residues. In nucleotides, the CDR3 is TGTGCCAGCAGTAACAGGGAGCTAGCCAAAAACATTCAGTACTTC. The encoded protein is CASSNRELAKNIQYF.

The rearrangement joins TRBV7-9 to TRBJ2-2, with 7 bases identical to TRBD2. The germline V gene encodes CDR1 SEHNR and CDR2 FQNEAQ (reference sequence). Germline trimming cut 2 bases from V and 3 bases from J; bases unmatched to any gene: 9. The CDR3 covers 17 residues. This chain's CDR3 is CASSLRAGVGYTGELFF. The CDR3, as DNA: TGTGCCAGCAGCTTAAGGGCGGGAGTAGGATACACCGGGGAGCTGTTTTTT. Based on the CDR3 plus reference TRBV7-9 and TRBJ2-2, the full variable domain is DTGVSQNPRHKITKRGQNVTFRCDPISEHNRLYWYRQTLGQGPEFLTYFQNEAQLEKSRLLSDRFSAERPKGSFSTLEIQRTEQGDSAMYLCASSLRAGVGYTGELFFGEGSRLTVL.

The J gene is TRBJ1-4, the V gene TRBV5-1; a possible D gene is TRBD1 (5 bases). This CDR3 comprises 15 residues. The germline V gene encodes CDR1 SGHRS and CDR2 YFSETQ. Trimming took 5 bases from V and 2 from J, leaving 13 bases between them. The CDR3 DNA sequence: TGCGCCAGCAGTATTCAGGGTCGGACTAATGAAAAACTGTTTTTT. As protein: CASSIQGRTNEKLFF.

This sequence joins TRBV7-8 and TRBJ2-5; 8 bases line up with TRBD1. Germline lookup yields CDR1 SGHVS and CDR2 FQNEAQ. The CDR3 extends over 15 amino acids. The V gene end was trimmed by 5 bases and the J gene end by 5 bases; junction bases not matched to a gene: 10. CDR3 nucleotides: TGTGCCAGCAGCCTCCCTGGGACAGGCGGGGAGACCCAGTACTTC. Translated, it gives CASSLPGTGGETQYF.

CDR3 in DNA: TGTGCCACCAGTGATGGGGACTCGGGCGCTGAAGCTTTCTTT. Encoded protein: CATSDGDSGAEAFF. J is TRBJ1-1 and V is TRBV24-1; TRBD1 might be the D (5 bases). Germline CDR1 reads KGHDR; CDR2 reads SFDVKD. The V end lost 3 bases, the J end lost 6 bases, and 13 bases lay between the germline ends. The CDR3 sequence is 14 residues long.

This clone was observed a few times. The chain carries TRBV7-9 and TRBJ2-7; no definite D call. This CDR3 is 14 amino acids long. Trimming took off 5 bases at V and 0 bases at J, with 11 bases between the two ends. The germline V gene has CDR1 SEHNR and CDR2 FQNEAQ (reference sequence). Here the CDR3 reads CASSLGSVSYEQYF. Here the CDR3 DNA reads TGTGCCAGCAGCCTCGGGTCTGTCTCCTACGAGCAGTACTTC.

This chain connects TRBV2 to TRBJ1-3; TRBD1 matches 7 bases. Germline V gives CDR1 SNHLY, CDR2 FYNNEI. This CDR3 comprises 13 residues. V was clipped by 8 bases and J by 3 bases; unmatched bases: 4. CDR3 sequence (DNA): TGTGCCAGCCAACAGGGGAATGGAAACACCATATATTTT. Translating it yields CASQQGNGNTIYF.

The chain links TRBV5-1 to TRBJ2-7, with TRBD1 matching 7 bases. The trim removed 2 bases at V and 2 bases at J, leaving 4 bases unmatched. CDR1 SGHRS and CDR2 YFSETQ come from the germline V gene. This CDR3 has 14 amino acids. CDR3 amino acids: CASSFRDRAYEQYF. CDR3 sequence (DNA): TGCGCCAGCAGCTTCCGGGACAGAGCCTACGAGCAGTACTTC.

This sequence joins TRBV24-1 and TRBJ2-1; TRBD1 might be the D (6 bases). This CDR3 has 17 residues. Germline V CDR1 and CDR2: KGHDR, SFDVKD. The V end lost 4 bases, the J end lost 6 bases, and 21 bases lay between the germline ends. CDR3 bases: TGTGCCACCAGTGACCACATACAGGGTAGGGGGTTCAATGAGCAGTTCTTC. This codes for CATSDHIQGRGFNEQFF.

The genes are TRBV6-5 and TRBJ2-7, with TRBD1 as a possible D gene (5 bases). Germline V gene sequence: CDR1 MNHEY, CDR2 SVGAGI. This CDR3 comprises 14 residues. Trimming pared 7 bases from V and 2 bases from J, leaving 15 bases between. This CDR3 is CASKRQSTTYEQYF. For the CDR3, the DNA is TGTGCCAGCAAGCGACAGAGTACGACCTACGAGCAGTACTTC.

The chain employs TRBV19 and TRBJ1-1; 10 bases agree with TRBD1. After removal of 5 bases from V and 11 bases from J, the junction contained 8 bases not matched to a gene. Germline V gene data show CDR1 as LNHDA and CDR2 as SQIVND (reference sequence). The CDR3 is 13 residues long. CDR3 sequence reads: CASSGLTGGEAFF. The CDR3 DNA follows: TGTGCCAGTAGTGGGTTGACAGGGGGCGAGGCTTTCTTT.